The clone carrying this T cell receptor beta chain was seen only once. V shed 6 bases and J shed 1 base, with 9 bases lying between them. Germline V gene data show CDR1 as MNHEY and CDR2 as SVGAGI. The CDR3 covers 13 residues. Assay used: immunoSEQ multiplex PCR; TCRdb lists only in-frame clones, some missing. Of hundreds of thousands of clones listed, 85% to 90% are singletons. These data originate in a study of blood T cell repertoires in COVID-19. The sequence derives from a woman younger than 30 with acute or convalescent COVID-19. The chain has TRBV6-5 and TRBJ1-1; D remains unclear. The sample was peripheral blood. The CDR3 loop reads CASRYQKNTEAFF. The DNA for the CDR3 is TGTGCCAGCAGGTACCAGAAGAACACTGAAGCTTTCTTT.